This T cell receptor beta chain stems from a study of T-cell memory formation after mild COVID-19. Study information: In these data, TCR clusters were largely donor specific. Study results and caveats: Some clones that responded were present in memory (sampled pre-infection), which suggests cross-reactive memory joined. Clones that shrank (day 15 to 85) were balanced CD4/CD8, whereas later expanders leaned CD4+.

The V and J ends lost 7 bases and 4 bases respectively, with 10 bases between them. This CDR3 has 13 residues. Germline V lookup: CDR1 MNHNY, CDR2 SVGAGI (reference sequence). 5'RACE with constant-segment primers yielded barcoded, UMI-tagged TCR alpha and TCR beta cDNA libraries. Via MiXCR, TCRdb re-called the 5' RACE reads, giving one row per CDR3 protein. The data show about 280,000 distinct CDR3 sequences, under 8.5% seen once. This clonotype came up a few times. Its antigen is unknown. The chain recombines TRBV6-6 with TRBJ1-4; possibly TRBD1 for D (5 bases). The sample was PBMCs or a T cell subset sorted from them (not recorded which). The sequence derives from a man aged 18 to 29 who had mild COVID-19 (a few samples of this study predate the infection). Cell type and time point are not known. For the CDR3, the DNA is TGTGCCAGCAAAGGGGTCCGTAATGAAAAACTGTTTTTT. It codes for CASKGVRNEKLFF.